This T cell receptor beta chain stems from a study of blood T cell repertoires in COVID-19. Study-level background: T cells, B-cell-depleted T cells, or PBMCs supplied cDNA or gDNA.

Participant-given clinical history determined each cohort assignment. Germline trimming cut 5 bases from V and 0 bases from J; bases unmatched to any gene: 4. Germline V lookup: CDR1 SNHLY, CDR2 FYNNEI. CDR3 length: 15 residues. Original data processing: Amplification with reference gene primers provided the estimates of nucleated cell counts. Repertoires were generated with immunoSEQ multiplex PCR, while TCRdb's copy carries only in-frame clones and drops some. V, J and clone size derive from that table, while D and trimming were established from the DNA sequence. The table includes roughly 130,000 clones, 84% detected once. This clone came up once.

This chain connects TRBV2 to TRBJ1-5; 7 bases agree with TRBD1. This TCR derives from a man aged 35 to 55 with acute COVID-19. The sample was PBMCs or T cells enriched from blood (not recorded which). The CDR3 DNA is TGTGCCAGCAGTCCAGGGACAGTTAGCAATCAGCCCCAGCATTTT. Translating gives CASSPGTVSNQPQHF.